This TCR beta chain stems from a study of Graves' ophthalmopathy and Graves' hyperthyroidism. Study information: Cases classed as stable hyperthyroidism had no ophthalmopathy within 18 months of follow-up.

The V gene's germline CDR1 is LGHNA and CDR2 YSLEER. The CDR3 covers 15 residues. Trimming cost V 0 bases and J 0 bases, with 6 bases left between them. The authors amplified TCR beta CDR3 regions from RNA transcripts. HTBI primers primed a first-round RT-PCR, and a second-round multiplex PCR followed. TCRdb recomputed calls from the multiplex PCR reads with MiXCR, one row per CDR3 protein. In the table there are 1 million to 1.3 million distinct CDR3 sequences, less than 45% of which are singletons. Enrolled hyperthyroidism patients had a new diagnosis, a duration under 2 months, and an age of 18 to 65.

This clonotype was obtained from an adult man with Graves' hyperthyroidism. The rearrangement joins TRBV4-3 to TRBJ1-5, with D unclear. Sequencing was done on a sample of peripheral blood or thyroid tissue (not recorded which). The CDR3 DNA reads as TGCGCCAGCAGCCAAGATTGGGGTAGCAATCAGCCCCAGCATTTT. This codes for CASSQDWGSNQPQHF.